This T cell receptor (beta chain) was captured by sequencing in a study of cytomegalovirus exposure and HLA in healthy donors. Researchers ran the PCR with 60 Vbeta and 13 Jbeta primers. The repertoire was sequenced with immunoSEQ multiplex PCR; TCRdb's copy has only in-frame clones and lacks some. The data contain 150,000 or so clones, around 78% of them singletons. With respect to this clone: Antigen unknown.

Trimming cost V 6 bases and J 2 bases, with 13 bases left between them. Per the germline V gene, CDR1 is SQVTM and CDR2 is ANQGSEA. The length of the CDR3 is 13 residues. Whole-study results and caveats: Later, an analysis found that common viral pathogens appeared to be linked with several of the most significant clusters. Cytomegalovirus association was assigned to about 180 TCR beta chains. Highly shared variants forming one cluster were likely a sequencing artifact.

The chain joins TRBV29-1 to TRBJ1-1; D not certain. Sample: PBMCs. The receptor comes from a woman between 18 and 29 years old in good health and CMV-seronegative. CDR3 DNA sequence: TGCAGCGTGGCCGGGAGGGTTAACACTGAAGCTTTCTTT. Translation: CSVAGRVNTEAFF.